These 17 T cell receptor beta chains came from one sample sequenced in a study of regulatory T cells in long-lasting Graves disease. CDR3 regions were amplified by Arm-PCR using iRepertoire HTBI primers to build TCR beta libraries. MiXCR, applied by TCRdb to the multiplex PCR reads, yields one record per CDR3 protein. This sample carries some 500,000 distinct CDR3 sequences, about 16% of them seen once, and the ten largest clones take 20% to 25%. The time point denotes: newly diagnosed GD, antithyroid drugs for less than 3 months. The TCR library was made from RNA that had been extracted from PBMCs in TRIzol. These same records also appear under a second study, on T cells in Graves' hyperthyroidism and ophthalmopathy.

Sequencing used peripheral blood mononuclear cells (PBMCs), obtained at new diagnosis, from a patient treated with antithyroid drugs. The receptor set was obtained from a woman aged 35-65 years with Graves disease.

The J gene is TRBJ1-6, the V gene TRBV4-1; weak D call: TRBD1 (6 bases). The CDR3 contains 17 residues. Germline values: CDR1 MGHRA, CDR2 YSYEKL. Deletions cut 0 bases from V and 10 bases from J, with 19 bases between. CDR3 region: CASSQDRSAGEASPLHF. As DNA, the CDR3 is TGCGCCAGCAGCCAAGATCGGTCGGCAGGGGAGGCGTCACCCCTCCACTTT.

This clonotype was seen more than once but under ten times. V gene TRBV14 combines with J gene TRBJ2-1; 7 nucleotides match TRBD1. Per germline, CDR1 SGHDN and CDR2 FVKESK. CDR3 size: 13 residues. The V segment lost 3 bases and the J segment 16 bases; nucleotides outside the gene matches: 12. This CDR3 is CASSQFSQGIVFF. The DNA of the CDR3 is TGTGCCAGCAGCCAGTTTTCACAGGGGATAGTATTCTTC.

The gene calls are TRBV5-4 and TRBJ2-1; 7 nucleotides line up with TRBD2. V trimming: 0 bases; J trimming: 8 bases; junction bases outside the gene matches: 5. The length of the CDR3 is 14 residues. Germline values: CDR1 SGHNT, CDR2 YYREEE (reference sequence). CDR3 in DNA: TGTGCCAGCAGCTTGGGGACTAGTAGTTATGAGCAGTTCTTC. Translated: CASSLGTSSYEQFF.

This clonotype has ten or more counts. The gene calls are TRBV6-1 and TRBJ1-1; D uncertain. The CDR3 is 12 amino acids. V was trimmed by 5 bases and J by 11 bases, leaving 15 bases between them. Looked up from germline, CDR1 is MNHNS and CDR2 is SASEGT. In nucleotides, the CDR3 is TGTGCCAGCAGTCTTACCACCCGTGGGGCTTTCTTT. This codes for CASSLTTRGAFF.

This clonotype has at least ten counts. The V and J genes are TRBV5-1 and TRBJ2-2; 7 bases are a match to TRBD2. Trimming took 1 base from V and 3 from J; bases not matched to a gene: 6. CDR1 and CDR2 (germline): SGHRS, YFSETQ. The CDR3 loop spans 16 amino acids. In DNA, the CDR3 is TGCGCCAGCAGCTTGTTTCAGGGAGGGGACACCGGGGAGCTGTTTTTT. Protein sequence: CASSLFQGGDTGELFF.

The sample holds many counts of this clonotype. The chain has TRBV2 and TRBJ2-1; D tentatively reads TRBD1 or TRBD2 (6 bases each). The CDR3 consists of 15 residues. The germline gives CDR1 SNHLY, CDR2 FYNNEI. V lost 6 bases and J 5 bases, leaving 17 bases between the germline ends. CDR3: CASSSVGGGDNEQFF. The CDR3 DNA reads as TGTGCCAGCAGCTCGGTAGGGGGAGGAGACAATGAGCAGTTCTTC.

The sample holds many counts of this clonotype. The J gene is TRBJ2-1, the V gene TRBV27; 7 bases line up with TRBD2. The CDR3 is made up of 14 amino acids. Germline V gene data show CDR1 as MNHEY and CDR2 as SMNVEV (reference sequence). J lost 4 bases, V lost 6 bases, and 6 bases had no gene match. The DNA of the CDR3 is TGTGCCAGCAGATGGGGTAGCGGGTACAATGAGCAGTTCTTC. It yields the protein CASRWGSGYNEQFF.

In this sample, this clonotype turned up many times. The chain joins TRBV3-1 to TRBJ2-7, with a possible D match to TRBD1 (5 bases). CDR3 size: 15 residues. Trimming stripped 5 bases from V and 3 bases from J, with 17 bases between. Germline CDR1 is LGHDT and CDR2 is YNNKEL (reference sequence). CDR3 protein: CASSSFGHRNYEQYF. In nucleotides, the CDR3 is TGTGCCAGCAGCTCCTTCGGACATCGAAACTACGAGCAGTACTTC.

The rearrangement links TRBV24-1 to TRBJ2-7; D possibly corresponds to TRBD1 (6 bases). The CDR3 has 15 residues. From germline, CDR1 is KGHDR and CDR2 SFDVKD. Trimming took off 4 bases at V and 7 bases at J, with 19 bases between the two ends. The CDR3 bases are TGTGCCACCAGTGAAACAGGGAATGATTACAATGAGCAGTACTTC. Its protein product is CATSETGNDYNEQYF.

This clonotype was observed a few times. The V gene is TRBV6-9, the J gene TRBJ2-5; D is uncertain. V lost 3 bases and J 7 bases, leaving 9 bases between the germline ends. Germline CDR1 MNHGY, CDR2 SVAAGI. There are 12 residues in the CDR3. CDR3 DNA: TGTGCCAGCAGTTACGGCCGTGGGACCCAGTACTTC. Amino acid sequence: CASSYGRGTQYF.

The chain carries TRBV19 and TRBJ1-5; tentatively, D is TRBD1 (6 bases). The CDR3 is 14 residues long. Trimming removed 3 bases at V and 8 bases at J, with 14 bases between. Germline V gives CDR1 LNHDA, CDR2 SQIVND (reference sequence). Here the CDR3 reads CASSIGGGFEPQHF. The DNA of the CDR3 is TGTGCCAGTAGTATTGGAGGGGGGTTTGAGCCCCAGCATTTT.

Comments on this clonotype: Given a much more abundant clone one base away, this may be a read error. The chain employs TRBV6-5 and TRBJ2-3, with 10 positions matching TRBD2. Germline V gives CDR1 MNHEY, CDR2 SVGAGI. The CDR3 contains 18 residues. The CDR3: CVSSYNSPSGGGADTQYF. CDR3 nucleotides: TGTGTCAGCAGTTACAACTCGCCTAGCGGGGGTGGGGCAGATACGCAGTATTTT.

The chain uses TRBV7-9 and TRBJ2-4; D unresolved. The V gene's germline CDR1 is SEHNR and CDR2 FQNEAQ (reference sequence). CDR3 length equals 17 residues. With 1 base removed from V and 0 bases from J, the gap between germline ends came to 13 bases. For the CDR3, the DNA is TGTGCCAGCAGCTTAGGGGGTCTGCTACTAGCCAAAAACATTCAGTACTTC. Protein sequence: CASSLGGLLLAKNIQYF. Filled out from reference TRBV7-9 and TRBJ2-4, the complete variable domain reads DTGVSQNPRHKITKRGQNVTFRCDPISEHNRLYWYRQTLGQGPEFLTYFQNEAQLEKSRLLSDRFSAERPKGSFSTLEIQRTEQGDSAMYLCASSLGGLLLAKNIQYFGAGTRLSVL.

This clonotype was found a few times. The CDR3 loop reads CASSLAPLVGQGRGQPQHF. The CDR3 nucleotides read TGTGCCAGCAGCTTAGCACCCCTGGTCGGACAGGGCCGGGGTCAGCCCCAGCATTTT. The chain employs TRBV7-8 and TRBJ1-5, with 8 bases fitting TRBD1. Trimming at V came to 0 bases and at J to 6 bases, leaving 16 bases not matched to a gene. The CDR3 totals 19 residues. Germline loops: CDR1 SGHVS, CDR2 FQNEAQ.

Regarding this clonotype: One end of the junction fails to match germline, which may point to a read error. V and J are TRBV2 and TRBJ2-1; 7 bases line up with TRBD1. CDR3 length: 11 residues. CDR1 and CDR2 (germline): SNHLY, FYNNEI. The CDR3 loop reads CASSVDRVGQF. The DNA of the CDR3 is TGTGCCAGCAGCGTCGACAGGGTAGGTCAGTTC.

At least ten counts were recorded for this clonotype. This rearrangement joins TRBV28 to TRBJ1-1; D may be TRBD1 (5 bases). Germline CDR1 is MDHEN and CDR2 is SYDVKM. The CDR3 loop spans 12 amino acids. V lost 7 bases, J lost 7 bases, and 13 bases lay in between. This chain's CDR3 is CASTFGGFEAFF. The CDR3 DNA reads as TGTGCCAGCACTTTTGGGGGGTTTGAAGCTTTCTTT.

In its sample, this clonotype was seen many times. This chain links TRBV20-1 with TRBJ1-1; TRBD1 is a possible D gene (5 bases). With 4 bases removed from V and 0 bases from J, the gap between germline ends came to 9 bases. Looked up from germline, CDR1 is DFQATT and CDR2 is SNEGSKA (reference sequence). The CDR3 covers 13 residues. CDR3 in DNA: TGCAGTGCTAAGACAGCCGTGAACACTGAAGCTTTCTTT. It specifies CSAKTAVNTEAFF.